A single sample gave rise to the 9 T cell receptor beta chains below, sequenced in a study of cytomegalovirus exposure and HLA in healthy donors (dated by TCRdb to 2016 to 2017). Library preparation was by the immunoSEQ multiplex PCR assay. The source is immuneACCESS, and TCRdb retained only in-frame sequences with V and J called. Part of the clones is not carried over; for the studies checked, unresolved V genes explain less than half of this, and the remainder is unexplained. The sample table contains approximately 56,000 clones; only one count was recorded for around 90% of them. In total, the top ten clones hold 0.9% to 1.4% of the sample. The sample was PBMCs. The receptor set was obtained from a man between 18 and 29 years old in good health and CMV-seronegative.

V is TRBV6-5 and J is TRBJ2-1, with 7 bases fitting TRBD2. The trim removed 5 bases at V and 0 bases at J, leaving 4 bases unmatched. CDR1 and CDR2 (germline): MNHEY, SVGAGI. CDR3 size: 15 residues. The CDR3 spells CASSRTSGSYNEQFF. The CDR3 DNA follows: TGTGCCAGCAGTAGGACTAGTGGCTCCTACAATGAGCAGTTCTTC.

V gene TRBV7-8 combines with J gene TRBJ1-2; D may be TRBD1 (5 bases). The V end was cut by 6 bases, the J end by 0 bases, with 17 bases between. The CDR3 loop spans 16 amino acids. Germline CDR1 reads SGHVS; CDR2 reads FQNEAQ. The CDR3, as DNA: TGTGCCAGCAGTCCTTTCGACAGCCCAACTAACTATGGCTACACCTTC. It encodes CASSPFDSPTNYGYTF.

This sequence joins TRBV7-3 and TRBJ2-3; 7 bases are a match to TRBD1. The CDR3 has 14 amino acids. Germline trimming cut 6 bases from V and 1 base from J; bases unmatched to any gene: 4. In germline, CDR1 is SGHTA, CDR2 FQGTGA. The DNA of the CDR3 is TGTGCCAGCAGTCTTACAGGGGGCACAGATACGCAGTATTTT. Translating gives CASSLTGGTDTQYF.

The chain couples TRBV5-1 to TRBJ2-1; weak D call: TRBD1 (5 bases). The germline V gene has CDR1 SGHRS and CDR2 YFSETQ. V dropped 1 base and J dropped 9 bases, with 8 bases sitting between them. The CDR3 spans 12 residues. In DNA form, the CDR3 reads TGCGCCAGCAGCTTGAGGGGCTTTGAGCAGTTCTTC. It encodes CASSLRGFEQFF.

The chain carries TRBV21-1 and TRBJ2-7; the DNA was not compared with TRBD1, the D call given in the table. TRBV21-1 is a documented pseudogene. This CDR3 is built from 12 residues. DNA for the CDR3: TGTGCCAGCAGCACAGTTACCTACGAGCAGTACTTC. Translated, it gives CASSTVTYEQYF.

This rearrangement joins TRBV6-5 to TRBJ2-7; D perhaps matches TRBD1 (6 bases). The CDR3 is made up of 15 amino acids. The V gene's germline CDR1 is MNHEY and CDR2 SVGAGI. Trimming removed 7 bases from V and 3 bases from J, with 19 bases in between. The DNA for the CDR3 is TGTGCCAGCAAGAGAATGGACAGTCCCAACTACGAGCAGTACTTC. This sequence encodes CASKRMDSPNYEQYF.

This chain connects TRBV13 to TRBJ2-7; 7 nucleotides match TRBD1. Germline V gives CDR1 PRHDT, CDR2 FYEKMQ (reference sequence). V gave up 3 bases and J gave up 2 bases; unmatched junction bases: 7. The CDR3 runs 15 residues. The CDR3 region has the DNA TGTGCCAGCAGCTTGCACGACAGGGATGCCTACGAGCAGTACTTC. It codes for CASSLHDRDAYEQYF. The full variable domain, rest sourced from reference TRBV13 and TRBJ2-7, is AAGVIQSPRHLIKEKRETATLKCYPIPRHDTVYWYQQGPGQDPQFLISFYEKMQSDKGSIPDRFSAQQFSDYHSELNMSSLELGDSALYFCASSLHDRDAYEQYFGPGTRLTVT.

The rearrangement uses TRBV28 and TRBJ1-2; TRBD1 might be the D (5 bases). Germline V CDR1 and CDR2: MDHEN, SYDVKM. The CDR3 is made up of 14 amino acids. Trimming pared 6 bases from V and 3 bases from J, leaving 14 bases between. This CDR3 is CASSLQGNDYGYTF. The CDR3 DNA is TGTGCCAGCAGCTTGCAGGGAAATGACTATGGCTACACCTTC.

The V call is TRBV2, the J call TRBJ2-2; D remains unclear. Trimming left V 4 bases short and J 5 bases short, with 11 bases between. From germline, CDR1 is SNHLY and CDR2 FYNNEI. The CDR3 runs 14 residues. The CDR3 sequence is CASSARLVTGELFF. CDR3 bases: TGTGCCAGCAGTGCAAGGCTAGTGACCGGGGAGCTGTTTTTT.